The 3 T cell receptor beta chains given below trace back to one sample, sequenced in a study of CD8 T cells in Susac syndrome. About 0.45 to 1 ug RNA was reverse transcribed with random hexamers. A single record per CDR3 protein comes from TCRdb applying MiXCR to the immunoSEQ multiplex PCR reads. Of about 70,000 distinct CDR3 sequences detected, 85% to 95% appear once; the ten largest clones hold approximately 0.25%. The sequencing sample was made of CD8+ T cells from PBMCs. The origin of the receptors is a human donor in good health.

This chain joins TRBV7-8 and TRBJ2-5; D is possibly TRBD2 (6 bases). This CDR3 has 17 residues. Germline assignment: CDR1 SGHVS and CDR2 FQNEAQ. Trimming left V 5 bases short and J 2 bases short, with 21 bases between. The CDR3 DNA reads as TGTGCCAGCAGCCCAACGTCGGCAGGGCGGGGACAAGAGACCCAGTACTTC. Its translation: CASSPTSAGRGQETQYF. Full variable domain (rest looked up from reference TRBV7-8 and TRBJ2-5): GAGVSQSPRYKVAKRGQDVALRCDPISGHVSLFWYQQALGQGPEFLTYFQNEAQLDKSGLPSDRFFAERPEGSVSTLKIQRTQQEDSAVYLCASSPTSAGRGQETQYFGPGTRLLVL.

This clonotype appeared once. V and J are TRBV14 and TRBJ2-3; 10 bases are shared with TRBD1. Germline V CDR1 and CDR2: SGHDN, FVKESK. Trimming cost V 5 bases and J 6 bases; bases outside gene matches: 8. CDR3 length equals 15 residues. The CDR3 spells CASSSGTGALDTQYF. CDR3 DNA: TGTGCCAGCAGCTCCGGGACAGGGGCTCTGGATACGCAGTATTTT.

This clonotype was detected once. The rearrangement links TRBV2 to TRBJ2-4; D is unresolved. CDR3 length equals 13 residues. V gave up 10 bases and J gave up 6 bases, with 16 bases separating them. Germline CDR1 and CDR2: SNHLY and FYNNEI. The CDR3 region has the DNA TGTGCCATTCGTCTTGTAGGTACAAACATTCAGTACTTC. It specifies CAIRLVGTNIQYF. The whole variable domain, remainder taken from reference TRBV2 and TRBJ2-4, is EPEVTQTPSHQVTQMGQEVILRCVPISNHLYFYWYRQILGQKVEFLVSFYNNEISEKSEIFDDQFSVERPDGSNFTLKIRSTKLEDSAMYFCAIRLVGTNIQYFGAGTRLSVL.